Below, 4 T cell receptor beta chains from the same sample are listed, as sequenced in a study of cytomegalovirus exposure and HLA in healthy donors. The PCR ran on 60 Vbeta and 13 Jbeta primers. The table came from immunoSEQ multiplex PCR; TCRdb's copy has only in-frame clones and leaves some out. Found here are roughly 190,000 clones, roughly three quarters of them singletons; the top ten hold more than 1.5%. Source material: PBMCs. The receptors were sampled from a woman aged 50 to 60 in good health and CMV-seronegative.

The rearrangement joins TRBV7-2 to TRBJ2-3, with 9 bases that match TRBD1. The CDR3 sequence is 14 residues long. After removal of 5 bases from V and 5 bases from J, the junction contained 5 bases not matched to a gene. CDR1 is SGHTA, CDR2 FQGNSA, per germline. In nucleotides, the CDR3 is TGTGCCAGCAGCCCGGGACAGGGAGGAGATACGCAGTATTTT. Encoded protein: CASSPGQGGDTQYF.

The V and J genes are TRBV7-3 and TRBJ2-3; the D is unclear. The V gene lost 4 bases and the J gene lost 6 bases, with 14 bases spanning the gap. Germline V gene sequence: CDR1 SGHTA, CDR2 FQGTGA. This CDR3 region has 14 residues. The CDR3 DNA follows: TGTGCCAGCAGCTCAAGCTCTACCACGGATACGCAGTATTTT. Residues: CASSSSSTTDTQYF.

The chain uses TRBV7-9 and TRBJ1-4, with 9 positions matching TRBD1. CDR1 and CDR2 from the germline V gene are SEHNR and FQNEAQ (reference sequence). V lost 5 bases to trimming and J lost 8 bases; unmatched junction nucleotides: 12. The CDR3 runs to 16 residues. Here the CDR3 reads CASSANTGTGQEKLFF. As DNA, the CDR3 is TGTGCCAGCAGCGCGAATACCGGGACAGGGCAAGAAAAACTGTTTTTT. The full variable domain, with the rest looked up from reference TRBV7-9 and TRBJ1-4, is DTGVSQNPRHKITKRGQNVTFRCDPISEHNRLYWYRQTLGQGPEFLTYFQNEAQLEKSRLLSDRFSAERPKGSFSTLEIQRTEQGDSAMYLCASSANTGTGQEKLFFGSGTQLSVL.

The gene calls are TRBV7-9 and TRBJ2-1; 11 nucleotides align to TRBD2. The CDR3 runs 16 residues. Germline-derived CDR1 and CDR2 are SEHNR and FQNEAQ (reference sequence). Unmatched junction bases numbered 7, after V lost 5 bases and J lost 4 bases. CDR3 DNA sequence: TGTGCCAGCAGCCCCACTAGCGGGGGCACATACAATGAGCAGTTCTTC. This sequence encodes CASSPTSGGTYNEQFF.